This is a list of T cell receptor beta chains from one sample in a study of shared clonotypes between healthy human individuals. The table came from immunoSEQ multiplex PCR; TCRdb's copy has only in-frame clones and leaves some out. Of roughly 520,000 clones listed, about 96% are singletons. The sequenced material came from naive CD4+ T cells sorted from blood. These TCRs come from a woman aged 30 to 39 in good health. Both conserved end residues are part of each CDR3.

V	J	CDR3
TRBV19	TRBJ1-6	CASKTDSGSYNSPLHF
TRBV6-6	TRBJ2-3	CASSPQRPSTDTQYF
TRBV28	TRBJ2-7	CASSPGTPRSYEQYF
TRBV5-1	TRBJ2-6	CASSLGSNSGANVLTF
TRBV6-1	TRBJ2-1	CASIRLAGGSVEQFF
TRBV7-2	TRBJ2-5	CASSLEVAGLKETQYF
TRBV19	TRBJ1-2	CASSNTMGTGGGGYTF
TRBV6-5	TRBJ1-6	CATQGGRGNSPLHF
TRBV28	TRBJ2-5	CASSGQGAQQETQYF
TRBV5-1	TRBJ2-5	CASSEAGTPGETQYF
TRBV15	TRBJ2-2	CATSGNSGRAVGELFF
TRBV5-1	TRBJ1-1	CASSSGTGGTEAFF
TRBV5-4	TRBJ2-6	CASSLQGAGGANVLTF
TRBV19	TRBJ1-5	CASSLQDPSNQPQHF
TRBV5-4	TRBJ2-4	CASSPGSVASALAKNIQYF
TRBV30	TRBJ2-1	CAGTGLAAYNEQFF
TRBV6-5	TRBJ2-1	CASSYGLAGGNEQFF
TRBV28	TRBJ1-1	CASQPERLTEAFF
TRBV14	TRBJ2-7	CASSHLDRGLNEQYF
TRBV28	TRBJ2-3	CASSLVHSTDTQYF
TRBV27	TRBJ2-7	CASSPYSGDWDTQQYF
TRBV19	TRBJ1-5	CASSPGGGLSQPQHF
TRBV6-1	TRBJ1-4	CASRKGNYNEKLFF
TRBV10-3	TRBJ2-7	CAISESSNSYEQYF
TRBV6-5	TRBJ2-3	CASRAQDTQYF
TRBV29-1	TRBJ2-2	CSSRVGTGELFF
TRBV6-5	TRBJ1-1	CASSYAGANTEAFF
TRBV7-9	TRBJ1-3	CASSLGPGRAGNTIYF
TRBV27	TRBJ2-5	CASSPWAGTQETQYF
TRBV28	TRBJ1-2	CATRSNYGYTF
TRBV28	TRBJ2-7	CASSRQGYEQYF
TRBV5-1	TRBJ2-5	CASRGLAGVETQYF
TRBV6-6	TRBJ1-4	CASSPQRGRYEKLFF
TRBV18	TRBJ2-3	CASSPAEALFMDTQYF
TRBV13	TRBJ2-7	CASSYGLVSQGEQYF
TRBV19	TRBJ2-6	CASSIAGAGANVLTF
TRBV28	TRBJ2-2	CASSTPSTAGTGELFF
TRBV19	TRBJ2-3	CASSSDGVRAHTQYF
TRBV5-1	TRBJ2-7	CASSEGLAGASEQYF
TRBV10-2	TRBJ1-1	CASGGQGGTEAFF
TRBV5-4	TRBJ2-7	CASSSQVASYEQYF
TRBV27	TRBJ1-1	CASSSPGRNTEAFF
TRBV21-1	TRBJ2-2	CASSNREGCAGELFF
TRBV5-1	TRBJ2-7	CASSPRTGIHEQYF
TRBV2	TRBJ2-7	CASRGTSAGEQYF
TRBV4-1	TRBJ1-1	CASSLVLGTGGTGDTEAFF
TRBV5-1	TRBJ1-2	CASSLEAGPNYGYTF